Judged by abundance, the clone carrying this T cell receptor beta chain is medium-sized. Its antigen is unknown. The sample comes from a study of metastatic and nonmetastatic thyroid tumors. About the study: Repertoire comparisons spanned blood and tumor or nodule tissue from malignant and benign thyroid patients.

Points from the study as a whole: TCR beta diversity was reportedly significantly higher in malignant thyroid tumors than benign nodules, in blood and tumor.

V gave up 2 bases and J gave up 3 bases, with 12 bases separating them. The CDR3 is 15 amino acids. Germline V gene data show CDR1 as MNHNS and CDR2 as SASEGT. Original processing methods: Construction of a distant-metastasis classifier for papillary thyroid cancer relied on CDR3 differences across clinicopathological groups. TCRdb reassembled clones from the PCR reads with MiXCR. TCRdb's processing, not the authors', yielded these V and J calls. The sample shows tens of thousands of clones, 20% to 30% of them seen only once. Each patient went into thyroid surgery without having received any treatment.

This TCR derives from a female donor with papillary thyroid cancer or a benign thyroid nodule (not recorded which). Some clones in this sample may be carry-over from other donors' samples. This chain links TRBV6-1 with TRBJ2-3; the D gene is possibly TRBD2 (6 bases). The sample comprised blood. CDR3 coding DNA: TGTGCCAGCAGTGAATTGGAGGAGGGGACAGATACGCAGTATTTT. It yields the protein CASSELEEGTDTQYF.